A selection of T cell receptor beta chains follows, all from one sample in a study of blood T cell repertoires in COVID-19. The table came from immunoSEQ multiplex PCR; TCRdb's copy has only in-frame clones and leaves some out. The sample yields 150,000 to 180,000 clones, around three quarters seen once. The sample comprised peripheral blood. All receptors derive from an elderly man with acute or convalescent COVID-19. Both conserved end residues are trimmed from each CDR3.

TRBJ1-2	TRBV18	ASSPVMGQGARGYT
TRBJ2-2	TRBV7-6	ASSLGLAGPRELF
TRBJ2-3	TRBV5-1	ASSLGVGSASTDTQY
TRBJ1-5	TRBV5-6	ASSLQGIRNQPQH
TRBJ2-5	TRBV11-2	ASSPYSSETQY
TRBJ1-2	TRBV7-9	ASSLPRRASSGGGYT
TRBJ1-5	TRBV6-1	ASSEAGGYNQPQH
TRBJ2-5	TRBV6-5	ASRGYGYQETQY
TRBJ2-5	TRBV3-1/TRBV3-2	ASSQGQGAAVETQY
TRBJ2-7	TRBV4-3	ASSPNRGAYEQY
TRBJ2-3	TRBV11-3	ASSGGTSGARSTDTQY
TRBJ1-4	TRBV28	ASSWITEGKLF
TRBJ1-1	TRBV7-9	ASRTGVANTEAF
TRBJ2-1	TRBV6-6	ASSARGNEQF
TRBJ2-5	TRBV7-2	ASSLTASGGETQY
TRBJ2-5	TRBV6-2/TRBV6-3	ASSYVQQETQY
TRBJ2-3	TRBV15	ATSRDPARRTDTQY
TRBJ2-1	TRBV19	ASSTGQTIEQF
TRBJ2-7	TRBV9	ASSVGPGAGYRDEQY
TRBJ1-2	TRBV7-9	ASSRDIIYGYT
TRBJ2-3	TRBV11-2	ASSSMRGDTQY
TRBJ1-2	TRBV6-1	ASSEYTQQAIGYT
TRBJ1-1	TRBV10-3	AISESGKRSTEAF
TRBJ2-1	TRBV2	ASRVLSGGNSYNEQF
TRBJ2-3	TRBV9	ASSVGERTRTDTQY